What follows are 24 T cell receptor beta chains derived from one specimen sequenced in a study of CD8 T cells in ankylosing spondylitis. Their antigens are not known. TCRdb used MiXCR to reprocess the 5' RACE reads, holding one entry per CDR3 protein. This table holds 200,000 to 250,000 distinct CDR3 sequences, 5.5% to 7.5% found once. General study findings and limits: Typical of ankylosing spondylitis blood, it appeared, was a TCR beta motif of eight highly homologous variants.

The specimen sequenced was blood, either unsorted or a sorted T cell fraction (not recorded which). The receptors come from a male donor with ankylosing spondylitis.

This clonotype was recorded at least ten times. This chain links TRBV27 with TRBJ2-5; the match to TRBD1 covers 9 bases. The V segment lost 6 bases and the J segment 0 bases; nucleotides outside the gene matches: 11. From germline, CDR1 is MNHEY and CDR2 SMNVEV (reference sequence). The CDR3 length is 17 residues. This CDR3 is CASRPRDRVTYQETQYF. Written as DNA, the CDR3 is TGTGCCAGCAGGCCCCGGGACAGGGTTACTTACCAAGAGACCCAGTACTTC.

The chain recombines TRBV14 with TRBJ1-3; D is unclear. V was trimmed by 6 bases and J by 0 bases, leaving 6 bases between them. Germline V gene sequence: CDR1 SGHDN, CDR2 FVKESK. The CDR3 length is 13 residues. The chain's CDR3 is CASRDYSGNTIYF. Here the CDR3 DNA reads TGTGCCAGCAGAGACTACTCTGGAAACACCATATATTTT.

This clonotype was seen only a few times. The chain links TRBV24-1 to TRBJ2-1; 11 bases are a match to TRBD2. Germline assignment: CDR1 KGHDR and CDR2 SFDVKD. Trimming took 2 bases from V and 14 from J; bases not matched to a gene: 10. This CDR3 spans 15 amino acids. CDR3: CATSDWGTSGSLKFF. The CDR3 DNA reads TGTGCCACCAGTGATTGGGGGACTAGCGGTTCCCTGAAGTTCTTC.

This clonotype was seen a handful of times. The CDR3 protein is CASSLVGPRQETQYF. In nucleotides, the CDR3 is TGTGCCAGCAGCTTGGTGGGACCCCGACAAGAGACCCAGTACTTC. V usage is TRBV5-5 and J usage is TRBJ2-5; D is tentatively TRBD1 or TRBD2 (5 bases each). In germline, CDR1 is SGHKS, CDR2 YYEKEE (reference sequence). V was cut by 0 bases and J by 2 bases, with 11 bases left in between. This CDR3 region has 15 residues.

This clonotype has at least ten counts. V is TRBV4-3 and J is TRBJ1-3; no clear D gene. Per the germline V gene, CDR1 is LGHNA and CDR2 is YSLEER. The CDR3 contains 15 residues. The V end lost 2 bases, the J end lost 0 bases, and 8 bases lay between the germline ends. The CDR3 DNA reads TGCGCCAGCAGCCAAACAAGTGCCTCTGGAAACACCATATATTTT. This translates into CASSQTSASGNTIYF.

Many counts were recorded for this clonotype. V usage is TRBV24-1 and J usage is TRBJ2-7, with D maybe TRBD2 (6 bases). The CDR3 is made up of 13 amino acids. With 3 bases removed from V and 5 bases from J, the gap between germline ends came to 10 bases. CDR1 is KGHDR and CDR2 is SFDVKD in the germline V gene. Here the CDR3 DNA reads TGTGCCACCAGTGATGTCCGCGGGGACGAGCAGTACTTC. This codes for CATSDVRGDEQYF.

At least ten counts were recorded for this clonotype. The chain combines TRBV5-1 with TRBJ2-1; tentatively, D is TRBD1 (6 bases). CDR1 and CDR2 from the germline V gene are SGHRS and YFSETQ. This CDR3 has 16 amino acids. Between the trimmed V and J ends, which lost 4 bases and 0 bases, there was a span of 14 bases. CDR3 region: CASSKEGGASYNEQFF. CDR3 bases: TGCGCCAGCAGCAAGGAAGGGGGAGCCTCCTACAATGAGCAGTTCTTC.

This clonotype was seen more than once but under ten times. The V gene is TRBV27, the J gene TRBJ1-1; 12 positions agree with TRBD1. Unmatched junction bases numbered 9, after V lost 4 bases and J lost 0 bases. There are 18 residues in the CDR3. Germline V CDR1 and CDR2: MNHEY, SMNVEV (reference sequence). CDR3 sequence: CASSSPGTGGPMNTEAFF. The CDR3 DNA sequence: TGTGCCAGCAGTTCACCCGGGACAGGGGGCCCGATGAACACTGAAGCTTTCTTT.

The chain couples TRBV9 to TRBJ2-6; D is perhaps TRBD1 or TRBD2 (5 bases each). Trimming pared 4 bases from V and 0 bases from J, leaving 17 bases between. The CDR3 has 18 residues. Germline V lookup: CDR1 SGDLS, CDR2 YYNGEE. CDR3 in amino acids: CASSLGGSAGSGANVLTF. CDR3 coding DNA: TGTGCCAGCAGCCTTGGGGGATCGGCGGGCTCTGGGGCCAACGTCCTGACTTTC.

Ten or more counts support this clonotype. J is TRBJ1-2 and V is TRBV2, with no clear D. In germline, CDR1 is SNHLY, CDR2 FYNNEI. Trimming pared 3 bases from V and 4 bases from J, leaving 9 bases between. CDR3 length equals 13 residues. CDR3 bases: TGTGCCAGCAGTGAGGGGTTGTCCTATGGCTACACCTTC. Protein product: CASSEGLSYGYTF.

This clonotype was found a few times. The chain carries TRBV25-1 and TRBJ2-7; a weak D match, TRBD2 (6 bases). The V and J ends lost 4 bases and 4 bases respectively, with 14 bases between them. CDR3 size: 14 residues. Germline V lookup: CDR1 MGHDK, CDR2 SYGVNS. CDR3 in amino acids: CASSAIRGLYEQYF. CDR3 sequence (DNA): TGTGCCAGCAGTGCTATAAGGGGACTGTACGAGCAGTACTTC.

This clonotype was detected only a few times. V usage is TRBV12-3 or TRBV12-4 and J usage is TRBJ2-2, with 9 bases that match TRBD1. Trimming removed 7 bases from V and 6 bases from J; junction bases left unmatched: 3. CDR3 length equals 13 residues. CDR3 residues: CASMGQGAGELFF. The DNA for the CDR3 is TGTGCCAGCATGGGACAGGGCGCCGGGGAGCTGTTTTTT.

V is TRBV5-1 and J is TRBJ1-2; perhaps TRBD1 as D (5 bases). The CDR3 extends over 13 amino acids. The germline CDR1 and CDR2 sequences are SGHRS and YFSETQ. Trimming left V 3 bases short and J 6 bases short, with 12 bases between. The CDR3 sequence: CASSSNGRDGYTF. Here the CDR3 DNA reads TGCGCCAGCAGCTCAAACGGCAGGGATGGCTACACCTTC.

The CDR3 nucleotides are TGTGCCAGCAGCTTATTCTCCGCGGGGGGCTTCTATACGCAGTATTTT. Translated, it gives CASSLFSAGGFYTQYF. The chain links TRBV11-2 to TRBJ2-3; 8 bases map to TRBD2. Germline CDR1 reads SGHAT; CDR2 reads FQNNGV. V trimming: 2 bases; J trimming: 7 bases; junction bases outside the gene matches: 11. The CDR3 has 16 residues.

This clonotype was recorded many times. The chain recombines TRBV5-1 with TRBJ2-2; D may be TRBD1 (5 bases). Germline lookup yields CDR1 SGHRS and CDR2 YFSETQ. The CDR3 extends over 16 amino acids. Trimming removed 3 bases at V and 7 bases at J, with 19 bases between. The CDR3 sequence is CASSSTLSGLVGELFF. DNA of the CDR3: TGCGCCAGCAGCTCCACACTGTCAGGGTTGGTCGGGGAGCTGTTTTTT. Full variable domain (rest looked up from reference TRBV5-1 and TRBJ2-2): KAGVTQTPRYLIKTRGQQVTLSCSPISGHRSVSWYQQTPGQGLQFLFEYFSETQRNKGNFPGRFSGRQFSNSRSEMNVSTLELGDSALYLCASSSTLSGLVGELFFGEGSRLTVL.

This clonotype occurred many times. The chain recombines TRBV7-9 with TRBJ2-2; 11 positions match TRBD2. The CDR3 is 16 amino acids. V lost 7 bases, J lost 5 bases, and 9 bases stayed unmatched. Per the germline V gene, CDR1 is SEHNR and CDR2 is FQNEAQ (reference sequence). CDR3 sequence: CASTQLAGARTGELFF. The DNA for the CDR3 is TGTGCCAGCACCCAACTAGCGGGAGCAAGGACCGGGGAGCTGTTTTTT.

The rearrangement links TRBV27 to TRBJ2-2; TRBD1 is a possible D gene (6 bases). The V and J ends lost 4 bases and 5 bases respectively, with 14 bases between them. The CDR3 contains 15 residues. Germline CDR1 and CDR2: MNHEY and SMNVEV (reference sequence). The CDR3 loop is CASSSQGVRTGELFF. CDR3 nucleotides: TGTGCCAGCAGTTCACAGGGAGTACGGACCGGGGAGCTGTTTTTT.

This clonotype was found many times. The chain couples TRBV5-6 to TRBJ1-5; D is undetermined. Germline CDR1 is SGHDT and CDR2 is YYEEEE. This CDR3 spans 16 amino acids. The ends were cut back, 0 bases at V and 3 bases at J, with 13 bases in the middle. The CDR3, as DNA: TGTGCCAGCAGCTTGGCCCGTGGGATGGACAATCAGCCCCAGCATTTT. This codes for CASSLARGMDNQPQHF. The variable domain in full, with the rest retrieved from reference TRBV5-6 and TRBJ1-5, is DAGVTQSPTHLIKTRGQQVTLRCSPKSGHDTVSWYQQALGQGPQFIFQYYEEEERQRGNFPDRFSGHQFPNYSSELNVNALLLGDSALYLCASSLARGMDNQPQHFGDGTRLSIL.

This clonotype was found many times. The chain uses TRBV4-1 and TRBJ1-1; D ambiguous. Trimming left V 2 bases short and J 1 base short, with 5 bases between. In germline, CDR1 is MGHRA, CDR2 YSYEKL. CDR3 length: 13 amino acids. The CDR3 is CASSQSGNTEAFF. The CDR3 DNA is TGCGCCAGCAGCCAATCCGGGAACACTGAAGCTTTCTTT.

This clonotype was detected ten times or more. V usage is TRBV28 and J usage is TRBJ1-1, with D hard to call. The CDR3 totals 13 residues. In germline, CDR1 is MDHEN, CDR2 SYDVKM. The ends were cut back, 3 bases at V and 5 bases at J, with 10 bases in the middle. The CDR3 sequence: CASSFNTGTEAFF. The CDR3 coding sequence is TGTGCCAGCAGTTTCAACACGGGGACTGAAGCTTTCTTT.

The rearrangement uses TRBV7-2 and TRBJ1-3; unclear D gene. The CDR3 is 14 amino acids. The V end lost 7 bases, the J end lost 2 bases, and 12 bases lay between the germline ends. The germline CDR1 and CDR2 sequences are SGHTA and FQGNSA. The CDR3 nucleotides read TGTGCCAGCACCCCAATAACGCCTGGAAACACCATATATTTT. This gives the protein CASTPITPGNTIYF.

This clonotype was counted many times. The CDR3 coding sequence is TGCGCCAGCAGCCAAGATAGTGGCCTATGGGGCAATGAGCAGTTCTTC. This sequence encodes CASSQDSGLWGNEQFF. The chain couples TRBV4-3 to TRBJ2-1; D call uncertain. The CDR3 is 16 residues long. Trimming stripped 0 bases from V and 6 bases from J, with 15 bases between. In germline, CDR1 is LGHNA, CDR2 YSLEER.

This clonotype was observed at least ten times. This chain uses TRBV5-1 with TRBJ2-6; tentatively, D is TRBD2 (6 bases). Trimming stripped 6 bases from V and 0 bases from J, with 19 bases between. There are 18 residues in the CDR3. CDR1 and CDR2 from the germline V gene are SGHRS and YFSETQ. This CDR3 reads CASTLVGGFISGANVLTF. DNA of the CDR3: TGCGCCAGCACCCTCGTTGGGGGGTTTATCTCTGGGGCCAACGTCCTGACTTTC.

This clonotype was seen a few times. The chain combines TRBV19 with TRBJ1-1; a weak D match, TRBD1 (5 bases). CDR1 is LNHDA, CDR2 SQIVND, per germline (reference sequence). Trimming took off 5 bases at V and 3 bases at J, with 13 bases between the two ends. The CDR3 has 14 amino acids. The CDR3 DNA reads as TGTGCCAGTAGTGTGGAGGAAGGGGACACTGAAGCTTTCTTT. Protein product: CASSVEEGDTEAFF.